This record covers a single T cell receptor beta chain. Its antigen is unknown. The data were obtained in a study of regulatory dendritic cells for organ transplantation. The method was immunoSEQ multiplex PCR; TCRdb's version includes in-frame clones alone and lacks a portion of them. Of some 11,000 clones in the sample, roughly 71% were seen once. V gave up 5 bases and J gave up 4 bases; unmatched junction bases: 11. Germline V gene data show CDR1 as SGHVS and CDR2 as FQNEAQ. CDR3 length: 16 amino acids. Allogeneic regulatory or mature dendritic cells were co-cultured for roughly five days with CFSE-labeled sorted T cells at 1:10.

The receptor was isolated from a human donor in good health. J is TRBJ1-2 and V is TRBV7-8, with 9 positions matching TRBD1. The sequenced material came from memory CD4+ T cells from blood cultured with regulatory dendritic cells. Subset of the sample: CD45RO+ memory T cells. The CDR3 DNA follows: TGTGCCAGCAGCGGCGCGGGACAGGGACAAAGCTATGGCTACACCTTC. Protein: CASSGAGQGQSYGYTF.